This T cell receptor beta chain stems from a study of cytomegalovirus exposure and HLA in healthy donors. The study's findings and limits: The authors confirmed in vitro that a few CMV-associated chains were specific for CMV antigens. Most sequenced TCRs were rare (though some public TCRs occurred in many donors).

PCR employed 60 Vbeta and 13 Jbeta primers. Method: immunoSEQ multiplex PCR; TCRdb's copy keeps in-frame clones and lacks some. The table has 150,000 or so clones, around 79% seen once. Germline trimming cut 5 bases from V and 4 bases from J; bases unmatched to any gene: 7. The CDR3 is 14 residues long. Germline V gene lookup returns CDR1 SGHAT and CDR2 FQNNGV. Concerning this clone itself: What it recognizes is unknown.

The TCR sequence derives from a man between 40 and 49 years old in good health and CMV-seropositive. The chain is built from TRBV11-2 and TRBJ2-5, with 7 bases matching TRBD1. Sequenced input: PBMCs. The CDR3 protein is CASSADRVGETQYF. The CDR3 DNA reads TGTGCCAGCAGCGCAGACAGGGTAGGAGAGACCCAGTACTTC.